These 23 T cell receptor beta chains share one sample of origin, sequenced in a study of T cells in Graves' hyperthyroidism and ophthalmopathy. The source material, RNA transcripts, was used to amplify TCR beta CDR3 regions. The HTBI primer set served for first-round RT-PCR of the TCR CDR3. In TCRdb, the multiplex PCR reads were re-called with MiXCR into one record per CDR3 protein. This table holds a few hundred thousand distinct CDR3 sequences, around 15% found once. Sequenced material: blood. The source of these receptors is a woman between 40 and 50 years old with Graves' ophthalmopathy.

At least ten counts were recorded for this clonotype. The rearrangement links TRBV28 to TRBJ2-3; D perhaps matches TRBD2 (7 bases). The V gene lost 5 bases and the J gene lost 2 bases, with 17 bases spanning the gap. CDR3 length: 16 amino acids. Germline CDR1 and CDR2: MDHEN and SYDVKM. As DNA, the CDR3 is TGTGCCAGCAGTCAAAGGGGGGGGGTGAACACAGATACGCAGTATTTT. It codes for CASSQRGGVNTDTQYF.

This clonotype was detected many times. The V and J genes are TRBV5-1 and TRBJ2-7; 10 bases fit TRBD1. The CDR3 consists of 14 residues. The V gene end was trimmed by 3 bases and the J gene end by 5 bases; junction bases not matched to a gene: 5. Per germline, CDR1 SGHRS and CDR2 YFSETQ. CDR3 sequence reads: CASSSMTGGDEQYF. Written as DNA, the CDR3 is TGCGCCAGCAGCTCTATGACAGGGGGCGACGAGCAGTACTTC.

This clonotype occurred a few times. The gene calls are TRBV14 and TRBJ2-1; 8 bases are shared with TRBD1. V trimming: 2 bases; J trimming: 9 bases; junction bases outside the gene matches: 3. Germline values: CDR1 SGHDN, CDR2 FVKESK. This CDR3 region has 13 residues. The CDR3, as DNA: TGTGCCAGCAGCCAATGGGGGACAGGTGAGCAGTTCTTC. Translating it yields CASSQWGTGEQFF.

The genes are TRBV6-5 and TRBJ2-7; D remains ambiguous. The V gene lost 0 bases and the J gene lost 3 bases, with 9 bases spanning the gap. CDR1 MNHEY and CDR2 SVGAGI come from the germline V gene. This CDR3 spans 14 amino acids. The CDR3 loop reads CASSYSRDGYEQYF. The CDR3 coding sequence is TGTGCCAGCAGTTACTCGAGAGACGGCTACGAGCAGTACTTC.

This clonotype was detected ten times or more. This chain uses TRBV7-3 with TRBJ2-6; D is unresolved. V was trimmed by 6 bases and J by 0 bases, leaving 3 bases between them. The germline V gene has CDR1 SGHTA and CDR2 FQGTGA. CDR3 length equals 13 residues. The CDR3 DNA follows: TGTGCCAGCAGGAGCTCTGGGGCCAACGTCCTGACTTTC. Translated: CASRSSGANVLTF. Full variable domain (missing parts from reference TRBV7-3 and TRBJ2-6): GAGVSQTPSNKVTEKGKYVELRCDPISGHTALYWYRQSLGQGPEFLIYFQGTGAADDSGLPNDRFFAVRPEGSVSTLKIQRTERGDSAVYLCASRSSGANVLTFGAGSRLTVL.

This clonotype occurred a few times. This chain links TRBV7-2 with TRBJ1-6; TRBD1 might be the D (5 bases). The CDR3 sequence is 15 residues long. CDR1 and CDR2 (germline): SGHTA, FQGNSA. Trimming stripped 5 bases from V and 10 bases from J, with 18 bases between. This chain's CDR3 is CASSLRVTEGSPLHF. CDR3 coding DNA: TGTGCCAGCAGCCTCCGTGTGACCGAGGGGTCACCCCTCCACTTT.

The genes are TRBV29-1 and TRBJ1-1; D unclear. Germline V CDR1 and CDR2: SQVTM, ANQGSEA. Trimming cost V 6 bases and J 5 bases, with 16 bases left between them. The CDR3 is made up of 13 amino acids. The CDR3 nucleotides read TGCAGCGTGTCCTATCTCTTAGGGACTGAAGCTTTCTTT. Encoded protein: CSVSYLLGTEAFF.

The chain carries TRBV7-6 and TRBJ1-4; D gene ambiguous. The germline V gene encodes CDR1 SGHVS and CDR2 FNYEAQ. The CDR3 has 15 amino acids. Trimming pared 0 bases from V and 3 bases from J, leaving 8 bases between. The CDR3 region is CASSLAQTPNEKLFF. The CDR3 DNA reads TGTGCCAGCAGCTTAGCACAGACTCCTAATGAAAAACTGTTTTTT.

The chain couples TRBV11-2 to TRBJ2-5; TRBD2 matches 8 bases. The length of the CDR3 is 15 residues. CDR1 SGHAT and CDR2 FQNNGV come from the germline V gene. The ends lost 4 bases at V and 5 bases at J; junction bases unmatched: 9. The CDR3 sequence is CASSSRGGLVETQYF. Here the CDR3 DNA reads TGTGCCAGCAGCTCCCGGGGGGGGTTGGTGGAGACCCAGTACTTC.

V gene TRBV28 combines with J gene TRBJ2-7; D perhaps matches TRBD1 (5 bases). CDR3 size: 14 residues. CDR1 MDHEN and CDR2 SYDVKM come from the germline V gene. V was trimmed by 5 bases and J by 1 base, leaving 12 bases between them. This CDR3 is CASSPPTESYEQYF. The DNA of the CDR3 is TGTGCCAGCAGTCCGCCGACAGAGTCCTACGAGCAGTACTTC.

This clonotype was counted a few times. The CDR3 DNA reads TGCAGCGTTTCAGGGGGCGAGGGGGTCATTCAGTACTTC. Residues: CSVSGGEGVIQYF. The chain uses TRBV29-1 and TRBJ2-4; 8 bases match TRBD1. The CDR3 contains 13 residues. V lost 5 bases, J lost 9 bases, and 9 bases stayed unmatched. CDR1 is SQVTM, CDR2 ANQGSEA, per germline.

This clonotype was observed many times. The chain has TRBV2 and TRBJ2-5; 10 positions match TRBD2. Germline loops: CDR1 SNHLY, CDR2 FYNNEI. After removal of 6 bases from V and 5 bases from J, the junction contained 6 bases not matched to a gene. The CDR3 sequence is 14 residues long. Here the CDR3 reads CASRQSGRGETQYF. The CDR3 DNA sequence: TGTGCCAGCAGGCAGAGCGGGAGGGGGGAGACCCAGTACTTC.

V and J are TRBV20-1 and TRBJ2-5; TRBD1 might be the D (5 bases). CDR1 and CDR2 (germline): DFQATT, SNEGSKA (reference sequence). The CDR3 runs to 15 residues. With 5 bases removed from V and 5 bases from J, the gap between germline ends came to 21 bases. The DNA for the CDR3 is TGCAGTGCTGCTAAACCCGACAGCCCCTGGGAGACCCAGTACTTC. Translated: CSAAKPDSPWETQYF.

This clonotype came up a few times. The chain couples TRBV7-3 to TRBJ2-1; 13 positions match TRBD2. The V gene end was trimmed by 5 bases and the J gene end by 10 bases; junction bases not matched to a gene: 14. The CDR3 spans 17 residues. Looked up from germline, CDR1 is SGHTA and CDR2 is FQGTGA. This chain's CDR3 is CASSATGLAGSLGEQFF. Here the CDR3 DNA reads TGTGCCAGCAGCGCCACGGGACTAGCGGGATCCCTAGGGGAGCAGTTCTTC.

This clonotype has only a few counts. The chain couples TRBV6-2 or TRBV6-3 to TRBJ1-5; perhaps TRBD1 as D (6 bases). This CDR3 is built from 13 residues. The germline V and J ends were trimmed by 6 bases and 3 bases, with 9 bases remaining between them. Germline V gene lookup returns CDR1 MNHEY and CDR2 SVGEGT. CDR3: CASRDSFNQPQHF. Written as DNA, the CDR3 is TGTGCCAGCAGGGACAGCTTCAATCAGCCCCAGCATTTT.

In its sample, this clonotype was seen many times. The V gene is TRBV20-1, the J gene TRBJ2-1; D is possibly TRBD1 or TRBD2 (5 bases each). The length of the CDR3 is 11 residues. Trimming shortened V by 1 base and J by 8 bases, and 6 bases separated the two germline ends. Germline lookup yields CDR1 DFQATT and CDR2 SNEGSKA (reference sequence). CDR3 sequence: CSARGDDEQFF. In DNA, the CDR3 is TGCAGTGCTAGAGGGGACGATGAGCAGTTCTTC.

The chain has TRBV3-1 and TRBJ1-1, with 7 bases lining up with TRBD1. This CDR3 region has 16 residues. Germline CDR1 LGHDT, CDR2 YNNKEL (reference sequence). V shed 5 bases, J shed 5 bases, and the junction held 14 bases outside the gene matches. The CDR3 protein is CASSSEAGGRWTEAFF. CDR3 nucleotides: TGTGCCAGCAGCTCAGAGGCAGGGGGTAGGTGGACTGAAGCTTTCTTT.

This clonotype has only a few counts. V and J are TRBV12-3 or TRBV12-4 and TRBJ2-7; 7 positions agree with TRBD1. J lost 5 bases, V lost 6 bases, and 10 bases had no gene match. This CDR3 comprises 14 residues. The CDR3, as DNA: TGTGCCAGCAGGCTAAGTAACAGGGGCCACGAGCAGTACTTC. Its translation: CASRLSNRGHEQYF.

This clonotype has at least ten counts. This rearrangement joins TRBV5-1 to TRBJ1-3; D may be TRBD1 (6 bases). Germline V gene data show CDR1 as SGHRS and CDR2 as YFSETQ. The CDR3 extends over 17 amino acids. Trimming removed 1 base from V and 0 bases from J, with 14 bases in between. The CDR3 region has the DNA TGCGCCAGCAGCTTGATTCCGACAGGCAACTCTGGAAACACCATATATTTT. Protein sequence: CASSLIPTGNSGNTIYF.

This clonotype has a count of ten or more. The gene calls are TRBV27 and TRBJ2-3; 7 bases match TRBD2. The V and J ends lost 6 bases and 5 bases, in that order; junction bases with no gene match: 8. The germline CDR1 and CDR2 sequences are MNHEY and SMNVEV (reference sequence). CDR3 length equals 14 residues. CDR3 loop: CASRGSGSGDTQYF. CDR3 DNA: TGTGCCAGCAGAGGTAGCGGGTCGGGAGATACGCAGTATTTT.

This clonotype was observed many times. The CDR3 protein is CASSAETGSRTDTQYF. CDR3 nucleotide sequence: TGTGCCAGCAGCGCCGAAACGGGGAGTCGGACAGATACGCAGTATTTT. This chain links TRBV9 with TRBJ2-3; tentative D call: TRBD2 (5 bases). CDR3 size: 16 residues. Germline V gives CDR1 SGDLS, CDR2 YYNGEE. With 3 bases removed from V and 3 bases from J, the gap between germline ends came to 17 bases.

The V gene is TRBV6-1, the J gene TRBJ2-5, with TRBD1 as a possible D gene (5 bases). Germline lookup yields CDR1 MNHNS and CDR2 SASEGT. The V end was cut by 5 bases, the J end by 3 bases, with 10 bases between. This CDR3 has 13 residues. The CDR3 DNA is TGTGCCAGCAGTAAACAGGTTGAAGAGACCCAGTACTTC. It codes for CASSKQVEETQYF.

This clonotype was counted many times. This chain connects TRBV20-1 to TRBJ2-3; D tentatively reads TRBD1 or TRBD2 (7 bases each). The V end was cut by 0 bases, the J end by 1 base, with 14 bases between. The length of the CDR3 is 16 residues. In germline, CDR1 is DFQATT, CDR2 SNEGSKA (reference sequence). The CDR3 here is CSARDRGGYGTDTQYF. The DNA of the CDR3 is TGCAGTGCTAGAGACAGGGGGGGCTACGGCACAGATACGCAGTATTTT.